A single sample gave rise to the 4 T cell receptor beta chains below, sequenced in a study of blood T cell repertoires in COVID-19. Only in-frame clones appear in the TCRdb table, and some are missing; sequencing was by immunoSEQ multiplex PCR. Among 150,000 to 200,000 clones, approximately 82% were seen once, and the ten largest hold 6.9%. The sample consisted of peripheral blood. The receptors come from a human donor with acute or convalescent COVID-19. The donor label of this sample is uncertain.

The V gene is TRBV6-2 or TRBV6-3, the J gene TRBJ2-7; 9 bases are a match to TRBD2. Germline CDR1 is MNHEY and CDR2 is SVGEGT. V was clipped by 4 bases and J by 5 bases; unmatched bases: 6. The CDR3 contains 14 residues. The CDR3 DNA follows: TGTGCCAGCAGTTCGGGACTAGCAGTCGACGAGCAGTACTTC. It translates to CASSSGLAVDEQYF.

This clone was recorded once. The chain links TRBV27 to TRBJ1-3; perhaps TRBD1 as D (6 bases). CDR3 length equals 15 residues. The germline CDR1 and CDR2 sequences are MNHEY and SMNVEV (reference sequence). Trimming pared 6 bases from V and 0 bases from J, leaving 12 bases between. The DNA for the CDR3 is TGTGCCAGCAGCGATGGACAGATCTCTGGAAACACCATATATTTT. Translating gives CASSDGQISGNTIYF.

V is TRBV5-1 and J is TRBJ1-1, with D tentatively TRBD1 (5 bases). The CDR3 is made up of 11 amino acids. V was trimmed by 5 bases and J by 5 bases, leaving 7 bases between them. Germline V gene lookup returns CDR1 SGHRS and CDR2 YFSETQ. CDR3: CASRQETEAFF. CDR3 in DNA: TGCGCCAGCAGACAGGAGACTGAAGCTTTCTTT.

The chain recombines TRBV7-6 with TRBJ2-3; TRBD2 is a possible D gene (6 bases). This CDR3 spans 15 amino acids. Germline CDR1 and CDR2: SGHVS and FNYEAQ. V was shortened by 2 bases and J by 0 bases, with 9 bases between the two germline ends. CDR3 DNA: TGTGCCAGCAGCTTATCAGGGACTAGCACAGATACGCAGTATTTT. As protein: CASSLSGTSTDTQYF.